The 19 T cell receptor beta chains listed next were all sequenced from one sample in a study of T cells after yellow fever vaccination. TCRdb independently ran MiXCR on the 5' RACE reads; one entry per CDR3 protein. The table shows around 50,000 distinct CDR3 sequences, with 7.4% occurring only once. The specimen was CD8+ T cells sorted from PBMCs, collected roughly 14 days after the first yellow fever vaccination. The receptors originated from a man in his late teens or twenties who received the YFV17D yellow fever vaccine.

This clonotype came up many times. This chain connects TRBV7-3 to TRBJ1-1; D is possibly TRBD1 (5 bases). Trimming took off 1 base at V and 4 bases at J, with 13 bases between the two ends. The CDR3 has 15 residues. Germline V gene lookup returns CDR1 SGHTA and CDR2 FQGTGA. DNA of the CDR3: TGTGCCAGCAGCTTAAAAGCAGGGTTGGGCACTGAAGCTTTCTTT. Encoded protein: CASSLKAGLGTEAFF.

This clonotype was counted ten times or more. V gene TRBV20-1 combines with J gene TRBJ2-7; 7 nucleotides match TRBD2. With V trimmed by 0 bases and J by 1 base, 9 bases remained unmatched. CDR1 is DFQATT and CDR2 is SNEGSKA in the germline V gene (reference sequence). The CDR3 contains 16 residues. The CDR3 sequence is CSARDGSLAVSYEQYF. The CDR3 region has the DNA TGCAGTGCTAGAGATGGTTCGCTAGCGGTATCCTACGAGCAGTACTTC.

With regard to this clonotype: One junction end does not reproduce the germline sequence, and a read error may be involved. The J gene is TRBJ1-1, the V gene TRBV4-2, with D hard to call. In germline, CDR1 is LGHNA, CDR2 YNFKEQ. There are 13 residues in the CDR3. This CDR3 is CASSPGLNSEAFF. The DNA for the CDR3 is TGTGCCAGCAGCCCCGGGCTGAACTCTGAAGCTTTCTTT.

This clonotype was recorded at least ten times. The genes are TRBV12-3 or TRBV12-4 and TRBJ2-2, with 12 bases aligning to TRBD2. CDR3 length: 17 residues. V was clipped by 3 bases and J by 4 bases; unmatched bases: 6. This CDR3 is CASSFPLTSGGTGELFF. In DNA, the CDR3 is TGTGCCAGCAGTTTCCCCTTGACTAGCGGGGGCACCGGGGAGCTGTTTTTT.

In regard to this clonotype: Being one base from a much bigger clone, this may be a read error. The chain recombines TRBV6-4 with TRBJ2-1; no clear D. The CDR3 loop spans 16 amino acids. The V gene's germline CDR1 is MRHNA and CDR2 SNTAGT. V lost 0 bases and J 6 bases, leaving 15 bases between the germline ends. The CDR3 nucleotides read TGTGCCAGCAGTGACTCGCCGGATATGACCTTCAATGAGCAGTTCTTC. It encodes CASSDSPDMTFNEQFF.

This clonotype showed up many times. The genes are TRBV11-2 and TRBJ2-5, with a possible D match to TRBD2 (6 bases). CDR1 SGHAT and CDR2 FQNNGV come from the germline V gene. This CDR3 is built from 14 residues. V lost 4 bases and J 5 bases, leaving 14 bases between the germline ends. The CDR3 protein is CASSSGGGGETQYF. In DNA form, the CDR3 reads TGTGCCAGCAGCTCCGGGGGTGGCGGGGAGACCCAGTACTTC.

The CDR3 is CAASRDSGYEQYF. The DNA for the CDR3 is TGTGCAGCCTCCCGGGACAGCGGCTACGAGCAGTACTTC. The genes are TRBV30 and TRBJ2-7, with 7 nucleotides matching TRBD1. This CDR3 has 13 residues. CDR1 and CDR2 (germline): GTSNPN, SVGIG (reference sequence).

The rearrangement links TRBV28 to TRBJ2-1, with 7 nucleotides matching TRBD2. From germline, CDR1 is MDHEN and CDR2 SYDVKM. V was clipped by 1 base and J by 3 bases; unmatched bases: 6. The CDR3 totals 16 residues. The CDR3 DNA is TGTGCCAGCAGTTTATTGGGGGGGGTTGGCTACAATGAGCAGTTCTTC. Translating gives CASSLLGGVGYNEQFF.

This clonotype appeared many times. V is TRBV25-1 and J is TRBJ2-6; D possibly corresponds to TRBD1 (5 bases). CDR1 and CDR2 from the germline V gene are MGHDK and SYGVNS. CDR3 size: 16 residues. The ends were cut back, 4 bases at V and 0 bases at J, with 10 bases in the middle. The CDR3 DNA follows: TGTGCCAGCAGTGCTCAGGGAAGCTCTGGGGCCAACGTCCTGACTTTC. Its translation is CASSAQGSSGANVLTF.

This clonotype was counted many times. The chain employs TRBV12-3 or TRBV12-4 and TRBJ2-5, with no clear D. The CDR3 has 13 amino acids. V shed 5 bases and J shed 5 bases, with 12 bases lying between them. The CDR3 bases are TGTGCCAGCAGTCAAACGGAGTGGGAGACCCAGTACTTC. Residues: CASSQTEWETQYF.

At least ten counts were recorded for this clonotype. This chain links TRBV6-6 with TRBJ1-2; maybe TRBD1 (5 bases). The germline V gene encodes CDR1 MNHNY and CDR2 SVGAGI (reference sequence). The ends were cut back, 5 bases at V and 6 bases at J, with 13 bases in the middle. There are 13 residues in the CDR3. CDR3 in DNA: TGTGCCAGCAGTCACCTAACAGGTGATGGCTACACCTTC. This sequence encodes CASSHLTGDGYTF.

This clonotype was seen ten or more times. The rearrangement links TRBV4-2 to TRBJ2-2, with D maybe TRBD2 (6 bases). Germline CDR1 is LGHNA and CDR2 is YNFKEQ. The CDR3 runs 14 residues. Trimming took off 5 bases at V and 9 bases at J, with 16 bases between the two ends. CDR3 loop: CASSSRLEAWELFF. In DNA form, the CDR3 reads TGTGCCAGCAGCTCGAGACTAGAAGCCTGGGAGCTGTTTTTT.

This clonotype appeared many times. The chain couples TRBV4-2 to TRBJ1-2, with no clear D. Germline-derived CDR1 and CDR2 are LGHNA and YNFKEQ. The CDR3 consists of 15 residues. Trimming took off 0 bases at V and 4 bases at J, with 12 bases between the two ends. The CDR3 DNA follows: TGTGCCAGCAGCCAAGATAGGGCAGGACTCTATGGCTACACCTTC. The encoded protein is CASSQDRAGLYGYTF.

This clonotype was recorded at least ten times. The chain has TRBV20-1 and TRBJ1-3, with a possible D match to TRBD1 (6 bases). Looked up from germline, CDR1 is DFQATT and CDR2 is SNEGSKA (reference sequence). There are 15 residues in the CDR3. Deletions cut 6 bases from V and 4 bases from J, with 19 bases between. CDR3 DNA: TGCAGTGCGCCGTTACCCGGGGGCACCGGAAACACCATATATTTT. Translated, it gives CSAPLPGGTGNTIYF.

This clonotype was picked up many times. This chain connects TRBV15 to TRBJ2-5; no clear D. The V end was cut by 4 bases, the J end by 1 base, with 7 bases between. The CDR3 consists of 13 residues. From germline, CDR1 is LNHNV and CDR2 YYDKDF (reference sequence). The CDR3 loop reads CATSNAFQETQYF. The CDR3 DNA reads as TGTGCCACCAGCAACGCATTCCAAGAGACCCAGTACTTC. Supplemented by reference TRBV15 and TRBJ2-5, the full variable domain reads DAMVIQNPRYQVTQFGKPVTLSCSQTLNHNVMYWYQQKSSQAPKLLFHYYDKDFNNEADTPDNFQSRRPNTSFCFLDIRSPGLGDTAMYLCATSNAFQETQYFGPGTRLLVL.

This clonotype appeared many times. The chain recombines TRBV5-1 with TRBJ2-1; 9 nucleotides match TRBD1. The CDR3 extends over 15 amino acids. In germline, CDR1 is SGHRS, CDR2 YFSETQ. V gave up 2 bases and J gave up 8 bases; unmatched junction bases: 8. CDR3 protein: CASSFPGQGNDEQFF. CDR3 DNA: TGCGCCAGCAGCTTTCCGGGACAGGGTAATGATGAGCAGTTCTTC.

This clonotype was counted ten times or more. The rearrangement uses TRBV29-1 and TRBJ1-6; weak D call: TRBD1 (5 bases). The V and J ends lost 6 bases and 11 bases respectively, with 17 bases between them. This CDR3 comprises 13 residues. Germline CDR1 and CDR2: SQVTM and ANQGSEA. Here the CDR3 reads CSVGDGPRAPLHF. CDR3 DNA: TGCAGCGTGGGGGACGGCCCAAGGGCACCCCTCCACTTT.

For the CDR3, the DNA is TGTGCTAGTGGTTTGAACACGGGACTAGCGGGGGGGGGCACAGATACGCAGTATTTT. It encodes CASGLNTGLAGGGTDTQYF. The chain couples TRBV12-5 to TRBJ2-3; 16 bases fit TRBD2. Germline CDR1 and CDR2: LGHNT and FRNRAP. This CDR3 comprises 19 residues. The junction had 6 bases not matched to a gene; V was cut back by 2 bases and J by 1 base.

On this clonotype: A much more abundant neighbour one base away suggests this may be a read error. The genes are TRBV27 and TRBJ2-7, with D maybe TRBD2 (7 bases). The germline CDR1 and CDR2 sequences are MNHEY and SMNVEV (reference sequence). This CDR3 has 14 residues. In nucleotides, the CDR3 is TGTGCCAGCAGTCCCCCGGCAGGGGCGGGGGAGCAGTGCTTC. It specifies CASSPPAGAGEQCF.